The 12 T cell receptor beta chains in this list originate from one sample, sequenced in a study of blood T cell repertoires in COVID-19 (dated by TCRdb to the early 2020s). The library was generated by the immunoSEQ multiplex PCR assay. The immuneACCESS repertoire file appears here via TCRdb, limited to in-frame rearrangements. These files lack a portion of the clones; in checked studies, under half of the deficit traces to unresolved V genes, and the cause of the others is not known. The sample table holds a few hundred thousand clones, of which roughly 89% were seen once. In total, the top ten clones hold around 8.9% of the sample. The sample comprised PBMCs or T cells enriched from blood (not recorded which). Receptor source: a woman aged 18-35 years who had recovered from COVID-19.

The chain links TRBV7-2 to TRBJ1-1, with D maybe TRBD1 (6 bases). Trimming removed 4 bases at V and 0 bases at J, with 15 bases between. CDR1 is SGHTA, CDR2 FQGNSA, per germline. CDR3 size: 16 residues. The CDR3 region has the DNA TGTGCCAGCAGCTCCCCAGGACAGATCCTGAACACTGAAGCTTTCTTT. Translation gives CASSSPGQILNTEAFF.

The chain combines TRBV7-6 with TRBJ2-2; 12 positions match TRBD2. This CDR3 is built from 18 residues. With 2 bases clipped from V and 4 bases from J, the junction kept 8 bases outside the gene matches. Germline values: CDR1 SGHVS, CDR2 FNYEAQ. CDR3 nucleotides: TGTGCCAGCAGCTTAAATAGGGCGACTAGCGGGAGCACCGGGGAGCTGTTTTTT. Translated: CASSLNRATSGSTGELFF.

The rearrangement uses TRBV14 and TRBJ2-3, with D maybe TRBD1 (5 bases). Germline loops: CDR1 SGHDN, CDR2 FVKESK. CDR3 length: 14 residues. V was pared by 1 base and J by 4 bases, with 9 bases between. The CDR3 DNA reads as TGTGCCAGCAGCCAAGCAGGGTCCCCAGATACGCAGTATTTT. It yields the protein CASSQAGSPDTQYF.

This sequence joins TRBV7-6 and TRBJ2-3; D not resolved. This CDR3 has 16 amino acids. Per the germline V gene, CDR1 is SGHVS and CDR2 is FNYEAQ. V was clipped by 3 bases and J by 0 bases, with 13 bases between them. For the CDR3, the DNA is TGTGCCAGCAGCTTCTCCGTAAAGACTAGCACAGATACGCAGTATTTT. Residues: CASSFSVKTSTDTQYF.

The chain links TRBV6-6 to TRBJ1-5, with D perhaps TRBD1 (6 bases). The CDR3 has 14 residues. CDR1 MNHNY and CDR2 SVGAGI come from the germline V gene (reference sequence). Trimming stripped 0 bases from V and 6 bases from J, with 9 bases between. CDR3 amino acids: CASSYSGGSQPQHF. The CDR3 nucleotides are TGTGCCAGCAGTTACTCTGGGGGCAGTCAGCCCCAGCATTTT.

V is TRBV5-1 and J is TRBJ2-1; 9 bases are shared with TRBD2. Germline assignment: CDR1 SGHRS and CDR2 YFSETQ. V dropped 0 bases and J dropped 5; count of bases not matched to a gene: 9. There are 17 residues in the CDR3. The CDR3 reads CASSLGALASGDNEQFF. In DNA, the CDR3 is TGCGCCAGCAGCTTGGGGGCGTTGGCTAGCGGGGACAATGAGCAGTTCTTC.

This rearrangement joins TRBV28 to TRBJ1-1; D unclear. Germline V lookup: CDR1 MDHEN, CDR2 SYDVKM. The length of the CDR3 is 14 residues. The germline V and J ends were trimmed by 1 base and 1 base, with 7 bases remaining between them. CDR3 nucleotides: TGTGCCAGCAGTTTATCTCGGGGGAACACTGAAGCTTTCTTT. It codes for CASSLSRGNTEAFF. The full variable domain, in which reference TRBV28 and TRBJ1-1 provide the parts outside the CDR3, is DVKVTQSSRYLVKRTGEKVFLECVQDMDHENMFWYRQDPGLGLRLIYFSYDVKMKEKGDIPEGYSVSREKKERFSLILESASTNQTSMYLCASSLSRGNTEAFFGQGTRLTVV.

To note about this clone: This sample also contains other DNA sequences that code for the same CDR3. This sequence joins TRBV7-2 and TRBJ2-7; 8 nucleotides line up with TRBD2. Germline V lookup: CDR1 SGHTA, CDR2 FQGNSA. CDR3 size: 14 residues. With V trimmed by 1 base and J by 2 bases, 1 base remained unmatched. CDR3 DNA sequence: TGTGCCAGCAGCTTAGGGCGGGGGGCCTACGAGCAGTACTTC. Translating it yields CASSLGRGAYEQYF.

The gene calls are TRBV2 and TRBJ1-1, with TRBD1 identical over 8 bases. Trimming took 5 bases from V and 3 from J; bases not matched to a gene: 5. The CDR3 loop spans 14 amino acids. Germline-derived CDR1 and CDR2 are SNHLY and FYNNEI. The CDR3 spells CASSWQGAYTEAFF. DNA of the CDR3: TGTGCCAGCAGTTGGCAGGGGGCCTACACTGAAGCTTTCTTT.

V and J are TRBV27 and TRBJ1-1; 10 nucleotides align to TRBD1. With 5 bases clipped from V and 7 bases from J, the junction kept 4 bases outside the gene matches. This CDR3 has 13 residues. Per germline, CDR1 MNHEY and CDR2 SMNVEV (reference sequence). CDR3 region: CASSPRDRGEAFF. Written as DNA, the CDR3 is TGTGCCAGCAGTCCGAGGGACAGGGGTGAAGCTTTCTTT.

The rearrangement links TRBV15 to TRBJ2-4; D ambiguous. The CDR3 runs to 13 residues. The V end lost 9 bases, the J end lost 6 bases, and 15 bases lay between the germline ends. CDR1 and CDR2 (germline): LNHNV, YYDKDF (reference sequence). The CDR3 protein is CATTPEIGNIQYF. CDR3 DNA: TGTGCCACTACCCCGGAGATTGGAAACATTCAGTACTTC.

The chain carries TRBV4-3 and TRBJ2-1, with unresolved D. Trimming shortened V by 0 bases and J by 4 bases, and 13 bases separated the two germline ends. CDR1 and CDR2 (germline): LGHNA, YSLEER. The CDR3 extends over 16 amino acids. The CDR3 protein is CASSQESRSRYNEQFF. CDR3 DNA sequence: TGCGCCAGCAGCCAAGAGTCCCGAAGCAGGTACAATGAGCAGTTCTTC.